This T cell receptor beta chain derives from a study of beta chain features in type 1 diabetes. At the level of the study: The patients were much like the healthy donors in age, gender and cell yields.

The study, taken as a whole, reports: Moderate but significant shortening of TCRB CDR3s was recorded in all four CD4+ subsets from Type 1 diabetes patients. Cells with high TCR expression could be over-represented by cDNA sequencing.

In this sample, this clone turned up a few times. The antigen remains unidentified. Sequencing targeted expressed TCRB transcripts, as all isolated RNA had been reverse transcribed. The protocol was immunoSEQ multiplex PCR, while the TCRdb copy is restricted to in-frame clones and leaves out a portion. The data hold 680,000 or so clones, with about an eighth observed a single time. The source of this sequence is a man between 18 and 29 years old with type 1 diabetes. Source material: naive CD4+ T cells from blood.

The CDR3 nucleotides read TGTGCCAGCAGCCCGGGACAGGGGGCACCCAATTCACCCCTCCACTTT. Amino acids: CASSPGQGAPNSPLHF. The chain recombines TRBV5-4 with TRBJ1-6; 12 bases map to TRBD1. The CDR3 sequence is 16 residues long. Germline CDR1 reads SGHNT; CDR2 reads YYREEE (reference sequence). V lost 4 bases, J lost 7 bases, and 6 bases stayed unmatched.